This note documents a single T cell receptor (beta chain) sequence. This clonotype has at least ten counts. The antigen this receptor binds is unknown. Within one base of it there is no much larger clone, and no base qualities were kept. Sequencing instrument: Illumina HiSeq 2500. Quantitative 5'-RACE with molecular barcodes was the method used to prepare the TCR beta libraries. Processing in the source paper ran as follows. A new computational method based on a probabilistic model of VDJ rearrangement was used to identify disease-linked TCR variants. In TCRdb, the public reads were trimmed at Q25 with fastp and aligned with MiXCR, with productive beta chains retained. Under each unique CDR3 protein, matching rows form one entry showing the most common genes and DNA. The V and J calls and clone size come from TCRdb's table, not from the authors' own analysis. A total of approximately 260,000 distinct CDR3 sequences appear in this sample, approximately 9% of them only once. The ten largest account for approximately 7% of the sample.

This record comes from a study of CD8 T cells in ankylosing spondylitis (dated by TCRdb to about 2017). For context, the study as a whole: The study set out to find disease-linked TCR variants by profiling T cell receptor beta repertoires in ankylosing spondylitis patients and healthy donors. In total, the full study cohort was made up of some 100 healthy donors and approximately 27 ankylosing spondylitis patients. Peripheral blood samples were taken, and synovial fluid was additionally collected from ankylosing spondylitis patients.

The full study reports these points: The disease-linked clones showed a CD8+ phenotype and occurred at relatively low frequencies in peripheral blood. Some TCR beta motif variants had previously been reported in synovial fluid and blood of reactive arthritis patients, which suggested common disease-initiation mechanisms. The disease-linked clones were reported as significantly enriched in matched synovial fluid samples from ankylosing spondylitis patients. Blood from ankylosing spondylitis patients appeared to be characterized by a TCR beta motif made up of several highly homologous amino acid variants.

Sequenced: blood, either unsorted or a sorted T cell fraction (not recorded which). The sequence derives from a male donor with ankylosing spondylitis or in good health (not recorded which).

The bases read TGCGCCAGCAGAAGAGGGGTGAACACCGGGGAGCTGTTTTTT. Its product reads: CASRRGVNTGELFF. The V and J genes are TRBV5-1 and TRBJ2-2; the D call is possibly TRBD1 or TRBD2, each sharing 5 bases. V is clipped by 5 bases and J by 1 base, and the sequence between their germline boundaries is 9 bases long. Reading from cysteine to phenylalanine, the CDR3 counts 14 amino acids. Only the CDR3 DNA is retained, 42 bases long and in frame from the first base. The germline V gene supplies CDR1 SGHRS and CDR2 YFSETQ.